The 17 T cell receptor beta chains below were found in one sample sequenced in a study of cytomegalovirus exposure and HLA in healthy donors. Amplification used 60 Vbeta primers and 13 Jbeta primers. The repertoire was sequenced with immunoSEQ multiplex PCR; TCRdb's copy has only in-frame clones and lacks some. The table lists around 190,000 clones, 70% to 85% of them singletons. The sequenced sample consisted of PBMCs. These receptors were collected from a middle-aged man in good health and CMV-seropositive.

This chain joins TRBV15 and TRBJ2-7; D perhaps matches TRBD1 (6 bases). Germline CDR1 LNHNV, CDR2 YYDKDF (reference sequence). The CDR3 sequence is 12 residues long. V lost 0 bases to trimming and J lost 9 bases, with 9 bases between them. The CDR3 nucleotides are TGTGCCACCAGCAGAGATGAGACAGGGCAGTACTTC. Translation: CATSRDETGQYF.

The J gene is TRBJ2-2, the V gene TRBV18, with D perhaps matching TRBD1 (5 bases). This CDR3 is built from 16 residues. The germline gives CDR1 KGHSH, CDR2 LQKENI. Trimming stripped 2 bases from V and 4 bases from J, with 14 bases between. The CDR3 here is CASSPRGQRGTGELFF. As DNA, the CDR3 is TGTGCCAGCTCACCAAGGGGCCAAAGGGGCACCGGGGAGCTGTTTTTT.

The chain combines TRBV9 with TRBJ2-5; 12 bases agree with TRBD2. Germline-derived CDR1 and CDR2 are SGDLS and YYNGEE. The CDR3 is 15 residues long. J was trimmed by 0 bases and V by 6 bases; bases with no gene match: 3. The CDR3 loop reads CASTLAGGYQETQYF. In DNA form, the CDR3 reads TGTGCCAGCACACTAGCGGGGGGTTACCAAGAGACCCAGTACTTC.

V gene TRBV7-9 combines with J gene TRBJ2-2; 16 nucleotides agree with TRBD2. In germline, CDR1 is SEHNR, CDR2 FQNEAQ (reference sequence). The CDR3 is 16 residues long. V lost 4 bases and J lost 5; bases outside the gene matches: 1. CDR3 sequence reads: CASSSGLAGGTGELFF. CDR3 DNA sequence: TGTGCCAGCAGCTCGGGACTAGCGGGGGGGACCGGGGAGCTGTTTTTT.

The CDR3 loop is CASSPLDRGPQETQYF. In DNA, the CDR3 is TGTGCCAGCAGTCCCCTGGACAGGGGGCCCCAAGAGACCCAGTACTTC. The chain has TRBV28 and TRBJ2-5; 11 positions match TRBD1. V was pared by 5 bases and J by 1 base, with 6 bases of the junction left unmatched. The length of the CDR3 is 16 residues. The germline CDR1 and CDR2 sequences are MDHEN and SYDVKM.

CDR3 loop: CASSPRAYRTSTDTQYF. In DNA, the CDR3 is TGTGCCAGCAGCCCGAGGGCCTACCGAACTAGCACAGATACGCAGTATTTT. The chain combines TRBV21-1 with TRBJ2-3; the listed D gene, TRBD2, was not tested against the DNA. TRBV21-1 is termed a pseudogene. This CDR3 contains 17 residues.

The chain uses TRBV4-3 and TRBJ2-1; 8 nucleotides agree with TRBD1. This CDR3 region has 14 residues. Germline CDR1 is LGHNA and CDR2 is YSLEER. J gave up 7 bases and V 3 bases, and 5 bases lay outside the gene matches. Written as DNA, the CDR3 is TGCGCCAGCAGCCACGGGACAGGTGAGAATGAGCAGTTCTTC. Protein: CASSHGTGENEQFF.

The DNA for the CDR3 is TGTGCCAGCAGATATGGACAGCTTAATGAAAAACTGTTTTTT. Protein: CASRYGQLNEKLFF. This chain uses TRBV28 with TRBJ1-4; D may be TRBD1 (6 bases). CDR1 MDHEN and CDR2 SYDVKM come from the germline V gene. This CDR3 is built from 14 residues. Trimming took 6 bases from V and 4 from J, leaving 12 bases between them.

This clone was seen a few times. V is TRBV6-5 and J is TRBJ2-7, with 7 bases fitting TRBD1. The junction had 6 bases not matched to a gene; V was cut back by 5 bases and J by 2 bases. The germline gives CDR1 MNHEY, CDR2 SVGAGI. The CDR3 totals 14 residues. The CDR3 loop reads CASSEGGQAYEQYF. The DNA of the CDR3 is TGTGCCAGCAGTGAAGGTGGACAGGCCTACGAGCAGTACTTC.

The CDR3 sequence: CASSLSRETQYF. The CDR3 DNA sequence: TGTGCCAGCAGTTTGTCCCGAGAGACCCAGTACTTC. This rearrangement joins TRBV28 to TRBJ2-5, with D unresolved. The CDR3 loop spans 12 amino acids. Trimming stripped 3 bases from V and 4 bases from J, with 6 bases between. Looked up from germline, CDR1 is MDHEN and CDR2 is SYDVKM. Full variable domain (outside the CDR3, taken from reference TRBV28 and TRBJ2-5): DVKVTQSSRYLVKRTGEKVFLECVQDMDHENMFWYRQDPGLGLRLIYFSYDVKMKEKGDIPEGYSVSREKKERFSLILESASTNQTSMYLCASSLSRETQYFGPGTRLLVL.

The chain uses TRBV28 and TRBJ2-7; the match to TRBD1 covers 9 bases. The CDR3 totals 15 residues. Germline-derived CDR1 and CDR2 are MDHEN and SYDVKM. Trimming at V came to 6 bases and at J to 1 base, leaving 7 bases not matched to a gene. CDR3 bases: TGTGCCAGCAGAGTTCCGACAGGGGGGTCCTACGAGCAGTACTTC. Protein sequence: CASRVPTGGSYEQYF.

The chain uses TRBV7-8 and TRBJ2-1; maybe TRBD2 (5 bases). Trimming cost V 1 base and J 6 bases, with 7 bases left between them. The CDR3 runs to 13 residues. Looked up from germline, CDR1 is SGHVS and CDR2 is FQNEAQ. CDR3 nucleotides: TGTGCCAGCAGCTTAGATCGGGGCAATGAGCAGTTCTTC. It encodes CASSLDRGNEQFF.

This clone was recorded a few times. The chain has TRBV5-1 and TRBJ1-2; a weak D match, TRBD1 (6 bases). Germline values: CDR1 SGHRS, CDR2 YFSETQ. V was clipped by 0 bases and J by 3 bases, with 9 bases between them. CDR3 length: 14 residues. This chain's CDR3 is CASSLEPGDYGYTF. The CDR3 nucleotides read TGCGCCAGCAGCTTGGAACCAGGGGACTATGGCTACACCTTC.

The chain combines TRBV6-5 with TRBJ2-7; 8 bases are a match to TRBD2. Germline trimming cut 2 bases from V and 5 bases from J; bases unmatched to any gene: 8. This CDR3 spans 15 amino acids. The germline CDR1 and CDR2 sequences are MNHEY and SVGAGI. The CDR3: CASSYSSGSGDEQYF. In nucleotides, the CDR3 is TGTGCCAGCAGTTACAGCAGCGGGAGCGGGGACGAGCAGTACTTC.

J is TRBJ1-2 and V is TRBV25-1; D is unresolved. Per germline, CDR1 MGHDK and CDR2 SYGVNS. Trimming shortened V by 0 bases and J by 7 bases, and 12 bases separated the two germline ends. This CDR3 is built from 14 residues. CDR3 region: CASSEYGGIRGYTF. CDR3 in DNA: TGTGCCAGCAGTGAATATGGAGGGATCCGTGGCTACACCTTC.

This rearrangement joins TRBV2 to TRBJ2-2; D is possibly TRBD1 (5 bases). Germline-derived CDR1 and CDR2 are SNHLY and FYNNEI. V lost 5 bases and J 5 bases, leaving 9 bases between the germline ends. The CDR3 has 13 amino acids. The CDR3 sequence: CASSSQGTGELFF. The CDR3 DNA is TGTGCCAGCAGTTCGCAGGGTACCGGGGAGCTGTTTTTT.

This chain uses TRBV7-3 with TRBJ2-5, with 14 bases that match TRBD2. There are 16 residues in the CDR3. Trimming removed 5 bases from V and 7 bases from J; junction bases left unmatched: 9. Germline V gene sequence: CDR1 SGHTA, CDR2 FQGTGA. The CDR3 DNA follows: TGTGCCAGCAGCCTTACCGGGACTAGCGGGGGAGCGACCCAGTACTTC. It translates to CASSLTGTSGGATQYF.